This T cell receptor beta chain was observed in a study of shared clonotypes between healthy human individuals. The germline CDR1 and CDR2 sequences are SGHKS and YYEKEE (reference sequence). V was trimmed by 3 bases and J by 6 bases, leaving 22 bases between them. This CDR3 spans 17 amino acids. A CD45RA+ naive subset and a CD45RA-negative memory subset were split from CD4+ cells. This clone was recorded only once. Here immunoSEQ multiplex PCR was the method, and the copy in TCRdb shows in-frame clones only, minus some. This repertoire shows around 1.6 million clones, around 98% found once; its top ten account for about 0.45%.

The clonotype was recovered from a man aged 25 to 45 in good health. Sequencing used naive CD4+ T cells sorted from blood. Subset denoted: CD45RA+ positively selected. The chain is built from TRBV5-5 and TRBJ1-5; D is unresolved. In DNA form, the CDR3 reads TGTGCCAGCAGCTCGATGCCCGATAAGGGAGTTAGTCAGCCCCAGCATTTT. This sequence encodes CASSSMPDKGVSQPQHF.